Sequencing of this T cell receptor beta chain was carried out in a study of PD-L1 blockade in urothelial cancer. At the level of the study: Analyses were performed on blood at 3 weeks after treatment start (the second dose) and at 6 weeks. The median number of T cells present in blood samples was 130,000 to 150,000.

The time point denotes: peripheral blood 6 weeks after treatment start. Method: immunoSEQ multiplex PCR; TCRdb's copy keeps in-frame clones and lacks some. The table records under 70,000 clones, about nine tenths of them present only once. The CDR3 sequence is 17 residues long. The trim removed 2 bases at V and 0 bases at J, leaving 7 bases unmatched. Germline CDR1 reads SGHTA; CDR2 reads FQGTGA. This clone was detected once. The source was PBMCs, collected around atezolizumab (anti-PD-L1) treatment. The J gene is TRBJ2-1, the V gene TRBV7-3; 7 bases match TRBD2. The receptor's source is a man in his 60s with urothelial cancer. CDR3 nucleotides: TGTGCCAGCAGCTTAGGAGGGAGGGGAAACTCCTACAATGAGCAGTTCTTC. It translates to CASSLGGRGNSYNEQFF. Combining the CDR3 with reference TRBV7-3 and TRBJ2-1 gives the whole variable domain GAGVSQTPSNKVTEKGKYVELRCDPISGHTALYWYRQSLGQGPEFLIYFQGTGAADDSGLPNDRFFAVRPEGSVSTLKIQRTERGDSAVYLCASSLGGRGNSYNEQFFGPGTRLTVL.